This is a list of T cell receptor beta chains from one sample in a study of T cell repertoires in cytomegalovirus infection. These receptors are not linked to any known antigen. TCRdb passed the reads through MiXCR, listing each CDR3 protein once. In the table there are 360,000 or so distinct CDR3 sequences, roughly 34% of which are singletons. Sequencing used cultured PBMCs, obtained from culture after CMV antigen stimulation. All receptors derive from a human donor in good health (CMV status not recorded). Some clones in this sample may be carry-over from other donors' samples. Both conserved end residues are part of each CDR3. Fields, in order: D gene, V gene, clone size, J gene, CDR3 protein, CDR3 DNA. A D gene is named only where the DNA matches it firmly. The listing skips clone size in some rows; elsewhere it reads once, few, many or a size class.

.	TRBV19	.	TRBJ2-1	CASTNRPLVYNEQFF	TGTGCCAGTACCAACAGGCCCTTGGTCTACAATGAGCAGTTCTTC
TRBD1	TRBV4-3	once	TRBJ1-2	CASSSPDRAIYGYTF	TGCGCCAGCAGCTCTCCGGACAGGGCTATATATGGCTACACCTTC
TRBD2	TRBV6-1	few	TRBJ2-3	CASTEREPSTDTQYF	TGTGCCAGCACTGAGCGGGAGCCCAGCACAGATACGCAGTATTTT
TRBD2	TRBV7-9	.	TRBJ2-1	CASSARVAGNNEQFF	TGTGCCAGCAGCGCCCGGGTAGCGGGGAACAATGAGCAGTTCTTC
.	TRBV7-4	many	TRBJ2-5	CASSRRGTGTQYF	TGTGCCAGCAGCCGGAGGGGCACAGGGACCCAGTACTTC
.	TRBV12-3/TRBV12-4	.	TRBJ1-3	CASSPPLHLSGNTIYF	TGTGCCAGCAGTCCACCCCTACACCTCTCTGGAAACACCATATATTTT
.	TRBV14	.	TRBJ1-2	CASSQTIPGHEGLWGYTF	TGTGCCAGCAGCCAAACAATACCGGGACACGAAGGCCTTTGGGGCTACACCTTC
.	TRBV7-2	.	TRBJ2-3	CASSLAPRPTDTQYF	TGTGCCAGCAGCTTAGCCCCTCGGCCAACAGATACGCAGTATTTT
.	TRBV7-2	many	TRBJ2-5	CASSLSMGWGETQYF	TGTGCCAGCAGCTTAAGTATGGGATGGGGTGAGACCCAGTACTTC
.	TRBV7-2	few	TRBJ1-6	CASSRSTGLSNSPLHF	TGTGCCAGCAGCCGTTCCACCGGGTTGAGTAATTCACCCCTCCACTTT
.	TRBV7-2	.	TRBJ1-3	CASSRDAGNTIYF	TGTGCCAGCAGCCGCGACGCGGGAAACACCATATATTTT
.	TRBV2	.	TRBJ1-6	CASSRAGAGPYNSPLHF	TGTGCCAGCAGTAGAGCGGGCGCCGGACCCTATAATTCACCCCTCCACTTT
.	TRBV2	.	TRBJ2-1	CASSETQQEQFF	TGTGCCAGCAGTGAAACCCAGCAAGAGCAGTTCTTC
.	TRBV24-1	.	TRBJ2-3	CATSFGAPSKGPDTQYF	TGTGCCACCAGTTTTGGGGCACCGAGTAAAGGGCCAGATACGCAGTATTTT